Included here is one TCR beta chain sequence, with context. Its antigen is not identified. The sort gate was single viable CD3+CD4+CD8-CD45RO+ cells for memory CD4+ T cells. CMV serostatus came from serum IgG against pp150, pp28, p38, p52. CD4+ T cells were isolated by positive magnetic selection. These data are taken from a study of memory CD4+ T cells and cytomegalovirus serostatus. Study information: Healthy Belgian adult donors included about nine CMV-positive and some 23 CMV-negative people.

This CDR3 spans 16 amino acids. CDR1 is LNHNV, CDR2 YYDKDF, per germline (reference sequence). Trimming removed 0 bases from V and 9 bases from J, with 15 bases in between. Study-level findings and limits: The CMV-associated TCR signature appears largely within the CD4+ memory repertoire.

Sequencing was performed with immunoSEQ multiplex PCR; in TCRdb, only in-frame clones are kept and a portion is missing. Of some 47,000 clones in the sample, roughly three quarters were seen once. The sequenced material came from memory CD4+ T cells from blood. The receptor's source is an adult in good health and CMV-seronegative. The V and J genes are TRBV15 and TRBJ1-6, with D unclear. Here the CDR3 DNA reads TGTGCCACCAGCAGAGATCTGGGTGCATCCAGTTCACCCCTCCACTTT. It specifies CATSRDLGASSSPLHF.